This T cell receptor beta chain was sequenced in a study of shared clonotypes between healthy human individuals. The V gene end was trimmed by 0 bases and the J gene end by 6 bases; junction bases not matched to a gene: 4. The CDR3 is made up of 16 amino acids. Looked up from germline, CDR1 is LGHNA and CDR2 is YNFKEQ. Worth noting for this clone: The antigen is undetermined.

Adult donors, all healthy and HIV-negative, had no recent acute infections or vaccinations. Only Caucasian adults living in Nashville, Tennessee served as donors. Findings and caveats of the study: Expectations were that clonotype sharing among donors would be affected by sequencing depth. The diversity represented, both genetic and in exposure history, was limited by few donors.

Repertoires were generated with immunoSEQ multiplex PCR, while TCRdb's copy carries only in-frame clones and drops some. In the table there are 450,000 or so clones, more than 70% of which are singletons. Sequencing used PBMCs. The sequence derives from a middle-aged woman in good health. Some clones in this sample may be carry-over from other donors' samples. This chain connects TRBV4-2 to TRBJ2-7; 14 bases line up with TRBD2. In nucleotides, the CDR3 is TGTGCCAGCAGCCAAGACGGGACTAGCGGGAGTGGCGAGCAGTACTTC. Translating gives CASSQDGTSGSGEQYF.